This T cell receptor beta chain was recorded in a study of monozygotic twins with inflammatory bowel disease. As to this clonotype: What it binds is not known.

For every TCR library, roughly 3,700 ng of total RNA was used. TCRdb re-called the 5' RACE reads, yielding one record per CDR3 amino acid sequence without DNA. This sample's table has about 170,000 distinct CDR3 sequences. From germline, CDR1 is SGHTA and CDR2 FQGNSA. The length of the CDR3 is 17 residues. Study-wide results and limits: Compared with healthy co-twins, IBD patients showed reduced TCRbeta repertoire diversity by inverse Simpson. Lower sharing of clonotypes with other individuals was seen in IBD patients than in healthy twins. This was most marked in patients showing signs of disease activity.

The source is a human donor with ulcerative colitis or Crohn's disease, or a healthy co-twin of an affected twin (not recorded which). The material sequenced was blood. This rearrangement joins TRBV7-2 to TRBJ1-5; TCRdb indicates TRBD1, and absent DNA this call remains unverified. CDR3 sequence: CASSLVPAGTGVQPQHF. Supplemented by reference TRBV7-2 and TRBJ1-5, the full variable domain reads GAGVSQSPSNKVTEKGKDVELRCDPISGHTALYWYRQSLGQGLEFLIYFQGNSAPDKSGLPSDRFSAERTGGSVSTLTIQRTQQEDSAVYLCASSLVPAGTGVQPQHFGDGTRLSIL.